The text below deals with one T cell receptor (beta chain). What it recognizes is unknown. CD8+ and CD4+ T cells from blood underwent TCR beta sequencing, which was carried out in a high-throughput format. This CDR3 has 15 residues. V gave up 0 bases and J gave up 12 bases; unmatched junction bases: 4. Germline V gene data show CDR1 as LNHNV and CDR2 as YYDKDF (reference sequence). This record belongs to a study of CD8 T cells in Susac syndrome. Study-wide points: The study's TCR sequencing and HLA analysis covered a relatively small number of individuals, and the study acknowledged this.

The RNA, about 0.5 to 1 ug, was put through reverse transcription using random hexamers. Each CDR3 protein is one row after TCRdb ran MiXCR on the immunoSEQ multiplex PCR reads. The data show 150,000 to 200,000 distinct CDR3 sequences, approximately 93% seen once. The sequenced sample was CD4+ T cells from PBMCs. The chain combines TRBV15 with TRBJ2-1; 14 nucleotides line up with TRBD2. The TCR was taken from a human donor with multiple sclerosis. The CDR3 spells CATSREPGTSGGQFF. As DNA, the CDR3 is TGTGCCACCAGCAGAGAACCCGGGACTAGCGGGGGGCAGTTCTTC.